This TCR beta chain was sequenced for a study of identical twins. Study-level findings and limits: For out-of-frame beta sequences, excess twin sharing was weaker.

TCRdb fed the 5' RACE reads into MiXCR, producing one record per CDR3 protein. The sample includes roughly 690,000 distinct CDR3 sequences, less than 25% of them seen just once. This clonotype has just a few counts. Its target is unknown. There are 15 residues in the CDR3. Germline V CDR1 and CDR2: SGHKS, YYEKEE (reference sequence). V dropped 1 base and J dropped 4; count of bases not matched to a gene: 3. The same data also went into a second study, on T cells expressing NK-cell markers. That source adds: HCMV seropositivity characterized seven of the eight sequenced donors, and seronegativity one. Of the CD8+ T cell pool in about 6 donors, roughly 1.0-8% was accounted for by dominant NKG2C+ clonotypes. Dominance of the CD3+CD56-NKG2C+ fraction by these clonotypes also held in several donors.

V is TRBV5-5 and J is TRBJ2-1, with TRBD2 matching over 9 bases. What was sequenced was PBMCs. The TCR sequence derives from a woman under 30 in good health. Written as DNA, the CDR3 is TGTGCCAGCAGCTTGCGACTAGCGGAGTACAATGAGCAGTTCTTC. Translation gives CASSLRLAEYNEQFF. The entire variable domain, with the rest obtained from reference TRBV5-5 and TRBJ2-1, is as follows: DAGVTQSPTHLIKTRGQQVTLRCSPISGHKSVSWYQQVLGQGPQFIFQYYEKEERGRGNFPDRFSARQFPNYSSELNVNALLLGDSALYLCASSLRLAEYNEQFFGPGTRLTVL.